This T cell receptor (beta chain) derives from a study of blood T cell repertoires in COVID-19. Across the whole study: Italy, Spain and the United States were the sources of the convalescent and acute COVID-19 samples. Sources were T cells, B-cell-depleted T cells, or PBMCs; the material itself was cDNA or gDNA.

Original data processing: Reference gene primer amplification gave nucleated cell count estimates. The data were produced by immunoSEQ multiplex PCR, yet TCRdb's version contains in-frame clones alone and is incomplete. V and J calls plus clone size are reproduced from that table; the DNA served to infer D and trimming. The table lists over 200,000 clones, roughly 88% of them singletons, with approximately 2% in the top ten. The clonotype originates from a young man who had recovered from COVID-19. Sequencing was performed on peripheral blood.

CDR3 loop: CASSWVQGVWSVSQPQHF. The CDR3 DNA reads as TGTGCCAGCAGCTGGGTGCAGGGGGTTTGGTCAGTGAGTCAGCCCCAGCATTTT. V and J are TRBV7-9 and TRBJ1-5, with TRBD1 matching over 7 bases. The CDR3 is made up of 18 amino acids. The V gene's germline CDR1 is SEHNR and CDR2 FQNEAQ (reference sequence). Trimming cost V 4 bases and J 6 bases; bases outside gene matches: 18. The whole variable domain, filled in from reference TRBV7-9 and TRBJ1-5, reads DTGVSQNPRHKITKRGQNVTFRCDPISEHNRLYWYRQTLGQGPEFLTYFQNEAQLEKSRLLSDRFSAERPKGSFSTLEIQRTEQGDSAMYLCASSWVQGVWSVSQPQHFGDGTRLSIL.